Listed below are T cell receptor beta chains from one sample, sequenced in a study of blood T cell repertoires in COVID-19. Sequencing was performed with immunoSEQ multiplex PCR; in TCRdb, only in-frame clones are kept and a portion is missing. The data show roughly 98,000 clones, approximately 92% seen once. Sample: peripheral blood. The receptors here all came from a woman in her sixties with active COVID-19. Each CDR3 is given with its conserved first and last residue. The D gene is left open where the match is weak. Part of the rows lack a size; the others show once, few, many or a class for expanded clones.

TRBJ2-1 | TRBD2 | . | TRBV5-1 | CASSAGLAYNEQFF | TGCGCCAGCAGCGCGGGACTAGCTTACAATGAGCAGTTCTTC
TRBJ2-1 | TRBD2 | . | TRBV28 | CASTPGLAGGNEQFF | TGTGCCAGCACCCCTGGACTAGCGGGAGGGAATGAGCAGTTCTTC
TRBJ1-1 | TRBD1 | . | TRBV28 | CASSLGATGGTEAFF | TGTGCCAGCAGTTTAGGGGCGACAGGGGGCACTGAAGCTTTCTTT
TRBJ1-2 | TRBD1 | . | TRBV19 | CASSLTGGRSYGYTF | TGTGCCAGTAGTCTAACAGGGGGCCGGTCCTATGGCTACACCTTC
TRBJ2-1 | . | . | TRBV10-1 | CASSSTTYNEQFF | TGCGCCAGCAGTTCGACTACCTACAATGAGCAGTTCTTC
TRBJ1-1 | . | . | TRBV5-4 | CAQKMGALNTEAFF | TGTGCCCAAAAAATGGGGGCACTGAACACTGAAGCTTTCTTT
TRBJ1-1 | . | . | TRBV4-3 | CASSQVGRSVEAFF | TGCGCCAGCAGCCAAGTTGGGAGGTCAGTTGAAGCTTTCTTT
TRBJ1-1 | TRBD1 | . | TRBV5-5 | CASSSRQGGLAFF | TGTGCCAGCAGCAGCAGACAGGGAGGTCTGGCTTTCTTT
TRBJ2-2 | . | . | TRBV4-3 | CASSRQGGTGELFF | TGCGCCAGCAGCCGACAGGGAGGCACCGGGGAGCTGTTTTTT
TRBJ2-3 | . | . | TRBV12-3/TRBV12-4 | CASRQLVTDTQYF | TGTGCCAGCAGACAACTAGTTACGGATACGCAGTATTTT
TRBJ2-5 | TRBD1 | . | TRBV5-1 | CASSFGQVQETQYF | TGCGCCAGCAGCTTCGGACAGGTTCAAGAGACCCAGTACTTC
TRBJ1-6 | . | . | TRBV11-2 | CASSVTLGGSPLHF | TGTGCCAGCAGCGTCACTCTCGGGGGTTCACCCCTCCACTTT
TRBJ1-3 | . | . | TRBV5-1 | CASSLDGYSGNTIYF | TGCGCCAGCAGCTTGGACGGGTATTCTGGAAACACCATATATTTT
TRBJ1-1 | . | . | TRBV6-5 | CASSSAPTANTEAFF | TGTGCCAGCAGTTCCGCACCTACAGCTAACACTGAAGCTTTCTTT
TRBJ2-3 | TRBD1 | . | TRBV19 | CASRGTVVDTQYF | TGTGCCAGTAGGGGGACAGTGGTAGATACGCAGTATTTT
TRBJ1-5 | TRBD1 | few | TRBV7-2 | CASSLKGAASNQPQHF | TGTGCCAGCAGCTTAAAGGGGGCCGCTTCAAATCAGCCCCAGCATTTT
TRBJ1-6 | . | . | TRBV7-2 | CASSAQGSSYNSPLHF | TGTGCCAGCAGCGCGCAGGGGAGCTCCTATAATTCACCCCTCCACTTT
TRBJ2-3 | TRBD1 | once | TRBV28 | CASSPRDRATDTQYF | TGTGCCAGCAGTCCCCGGGACAGGGCCACAGATACGCAGTATTTT
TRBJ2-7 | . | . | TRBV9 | CASSVTGWDEQYF | TGTGCCAGCAGCGTGACAGGCTGGGACGAGCAGTACTTC
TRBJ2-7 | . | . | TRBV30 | CAWSGVVTAYEQYF | TGTGCCTGGAGTGGCGTCGTGACAGCCTACGAGCAGTACTTC
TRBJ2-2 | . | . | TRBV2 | CASRNTAFSTGELFF | TGTGCCAGCAGGAACACCGCATTCTCCACCGGGGAGCTGTTTTTT
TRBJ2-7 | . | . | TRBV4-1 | CASSQDSSDGDTYEQYF | TGCGCCAGCAGCCAAGATTCTTCGGACGGGGACACCTACGAGCAGTACTTC
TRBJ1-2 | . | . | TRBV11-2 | CASSLDTLNYGYTF | TGTGCCAGCAGCTTAGATACTCTTAACTATGGCTACACCTTC
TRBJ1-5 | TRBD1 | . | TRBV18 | CASSTQGNQPQHF | TGTGCCAGCTCTACACAGGGGAATCAGCCCCAGCATTTT
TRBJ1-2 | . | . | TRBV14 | CASSQALDSTLGYTF | TGTGCCAGCAGCCAGGCTTTGGACAGTACCCTTGGCTACACCTTC
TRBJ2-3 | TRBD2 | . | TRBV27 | CASNPASSGSRADTQYF | TGTGCCAGCAACCCCGCCTCTAGCGGGAGTAGGGCAGATACGCAGTATTTT
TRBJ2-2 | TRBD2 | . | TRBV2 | CASRQLASGTGELFF | TGTGCCAGCAGGCAACTAGCGTCGGGTACCGGGGAGCTGTTTTTT
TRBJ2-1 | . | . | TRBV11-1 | CASSPRRQVTNEQFF | TGTGCCAGCAGCCCACGGCGACAGGTGACTAATGAGCAGTTCTTC
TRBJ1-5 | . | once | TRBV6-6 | CASSYGPGGNQPQHF | TGTGCCAGCAGTTACGGTCCGGGGGGAAACCAGCCCCAGCATTTT
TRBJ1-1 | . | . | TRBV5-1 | CASSGGTGNTEAFF | TGCGCCAGCAGCGGGGGGACGGGGAACACTGAAGCTTTCTTT
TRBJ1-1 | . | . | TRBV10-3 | CAIRGDSLISEAFF | TGTGCCATCAGGGGTGACAGTCTTATTTCTGAAGCTTTCTTT
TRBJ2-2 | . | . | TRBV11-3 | CASSLWGRAGTGELFF | TGTGCCAGCAGCTTATGGGGGAGAGCGGGCACCGGGGAGCTGTTTTTT
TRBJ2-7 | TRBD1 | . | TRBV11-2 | CASSFETGMRYEQYF | TGTGCCAGCAGCTTCGAGACAGGGATGCGCTACGAGCAGTACTTC
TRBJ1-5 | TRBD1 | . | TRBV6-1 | CASSELSGGINQPQHF | TGTGCCAGCAGTGAATTGTCAGGGGGTATTAATCAGCCCCAGCATTTT
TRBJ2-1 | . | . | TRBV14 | CASSQDPAHHRYNEQFF | TGTGCCAGCAGCCAAGATCCAGCCCATCACAGGTACAATGAGCAGTTCTTC